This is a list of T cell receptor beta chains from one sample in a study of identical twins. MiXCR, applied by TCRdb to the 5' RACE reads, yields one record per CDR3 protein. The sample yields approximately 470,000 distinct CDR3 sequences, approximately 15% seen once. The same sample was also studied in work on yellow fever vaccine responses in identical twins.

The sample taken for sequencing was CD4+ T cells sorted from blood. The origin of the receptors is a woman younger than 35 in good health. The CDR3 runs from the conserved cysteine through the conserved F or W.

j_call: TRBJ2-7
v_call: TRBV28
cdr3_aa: CASSLSGRLAYEQYF

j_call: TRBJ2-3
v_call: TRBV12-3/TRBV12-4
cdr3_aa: CASSKRGEITDTQYF

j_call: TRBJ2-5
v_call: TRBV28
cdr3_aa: CASRAADRGPKETQYF

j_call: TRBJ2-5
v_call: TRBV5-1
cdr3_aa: CASSLDPDREETQYF

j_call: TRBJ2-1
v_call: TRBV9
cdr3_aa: CASSVDPAGGPVAEQFF

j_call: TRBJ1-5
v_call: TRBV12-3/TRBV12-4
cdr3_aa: CASRPDSMDYQPQHF

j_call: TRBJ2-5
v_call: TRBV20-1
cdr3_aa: CSAGTSGKYQETQYF

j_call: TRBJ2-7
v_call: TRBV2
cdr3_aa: CASSVLGVEQYF

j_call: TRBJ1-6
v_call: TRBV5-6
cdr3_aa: CASSLPGPINSPLHF

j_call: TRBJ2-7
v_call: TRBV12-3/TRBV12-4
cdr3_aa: CASSLTSSRSEQYF

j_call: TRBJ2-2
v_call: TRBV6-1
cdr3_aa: CASKPDRGLHGELFF

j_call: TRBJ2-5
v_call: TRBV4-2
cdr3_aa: CASSHEGSGRWEETQYF

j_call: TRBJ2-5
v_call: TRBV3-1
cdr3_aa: CASSQRLAGAFQETQYF

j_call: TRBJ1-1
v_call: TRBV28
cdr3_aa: CASRSPLTGGWTEAFF

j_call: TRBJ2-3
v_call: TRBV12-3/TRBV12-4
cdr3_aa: CASSLSLRTSDTQYF

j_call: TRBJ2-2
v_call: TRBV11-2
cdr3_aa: CASSTGQGAGELFF

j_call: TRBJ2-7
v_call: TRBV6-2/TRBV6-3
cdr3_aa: CASSSAGTGEYEQYF

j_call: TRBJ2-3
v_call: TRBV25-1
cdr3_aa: CASSGALGVLGTDTQYF

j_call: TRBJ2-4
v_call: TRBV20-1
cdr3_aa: CSASASAGLAKNIQYF

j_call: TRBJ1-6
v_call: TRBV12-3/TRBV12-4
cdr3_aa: CASSSEVDSPLHF

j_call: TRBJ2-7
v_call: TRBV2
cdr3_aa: CASSEVARGYEQYF

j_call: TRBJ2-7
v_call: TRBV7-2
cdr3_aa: CASSFGSGSRGYEQYF

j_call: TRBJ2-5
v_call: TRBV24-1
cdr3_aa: CATSESGTRPETQYF

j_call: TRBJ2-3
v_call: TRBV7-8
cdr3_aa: CASSLAGGFADTQYF

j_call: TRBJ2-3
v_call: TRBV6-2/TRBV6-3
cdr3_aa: CASRRPPPNTDTQYF

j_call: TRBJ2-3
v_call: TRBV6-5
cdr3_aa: CASTATDTQYF

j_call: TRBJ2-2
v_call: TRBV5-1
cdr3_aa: CASSVSSTGELFF

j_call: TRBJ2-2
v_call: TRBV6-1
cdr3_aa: CASVRFATGELFF

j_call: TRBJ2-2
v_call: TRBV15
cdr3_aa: CATSRENGALSTGELFF

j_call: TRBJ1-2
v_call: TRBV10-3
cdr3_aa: CAISESREGYTF

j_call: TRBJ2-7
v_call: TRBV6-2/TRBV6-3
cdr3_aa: CAVQRRGSGYEQYF